The source of this T cell receptor (beta chain) is a study of T-cell memory formation after mild COVID-19. Trimming took 7 bases from V and 2 from J, leaving 11 bases between them. CDR1 and CDR2 from the germline V gene are SGHVS and FNYEAQ. The CDR3 spans 13 residues. Constant-segment primers and 5'RACE yielded cDNA libraries for TCR alpha and TCR beta, each carrying sample barcodes and UMIs. TCRdb called the 5' RACE reads again in MiXCR, with one record for every CDR3 protein. The sample holds roughly 450,000 distinct CDR3 sequences, 15% to 20% seen once. Sequencing was done on a sample of PBMCs or a T cell subset sorted from them (not recorded which). The clonotype was recovered from an adult woman who had mild COVID-19 (a few samples of this study predate the infection). Cell type and time point are not known. V gene TRBV7-6 combines with J gene TRBJ2-5, with D maybe TRBD2 (5 bases). CDR3 in DNA: TGTGCCAGCACGCACGGGGTACAAGAGACCCAGTACTTC. Its translation: CASTHGVQETQYF.